A single sample gave rise to the 21 T cell receptor beta chains below, sequenced in a study of T cell repertoires in cytomegalovirus infection. TCRdb reprocessed the reads with MiXCR, giving one entry per CDR3 protein. The sample gives hundreds of thousands of distinct CDR3 sequences, 20% to 30% of which show up once; approximately 8.2% is in the top ten. The material sequenced was CD8+ T cells from PBMCs. These receptors all come from a human donor in good health (CMV status not recorded). Some clones in this sample may be carry-over from other donors' samples.

This clonotype has only a few counts. The CDR3 sequence is CSARDPGLSYNEQFF. The CDR3 region has the DNA TGCAGTGCTAGAGATCCGGGACTAAGCTACAATGAGCAGTTCTTC. The V and J genes are TRBV20-1 and TRBJ2-1; TRBD2 matches at 7 bases. V lost 0 bases to trimming and J lost 3 bases; unmatched junction nucleotides: 5. The CDR3 has 15 amino acids. Germline V CDR1 and CDR2: DFQATT, SNEGSKA (reference sequence).

This clonotype was detected only a few times. The chain uses TRBV14 and TRBJ2-5, with D tentatively TRBD2 (5 bases). The CDR3 is 14 residues long. The V end lost 4 bases, the J end lost 5 bases, and 14 bases lay between the germline ends. The germline V gene encodes CDR1 SGHDN and CDR2 FVKESK. CDR3 sequence reads: CASSPTYGEETQYF. The CDR3 nucleotides read TGTGCCAGCAGCCCTACCTACGGGGAGGAGACCCAGTACTTC.

This clonotype was detected a few times. The rearrangement joins TRBV6-2 or TRBV6-3 to TRBJ2-1; no reliable D call. The CDR3 totals 8 residues. Germline V lookup: CDR1 MNHEY, CDR2 SVGEGT. V was shortened by 11 bases and J by 10 bases, with 6 bases between the two germline ends. CDR3 DNA: TGTGCCGTCCGGGAGCAGTTCTTC. Amino acids: CAVREQFF.

This clonotype was observed a few times. The chain recombines TRBV20-1 with TRBJ2-7; weak D call: TRBD2 (5 bases). Germline V gives CDR1 DFQATT, CDR2 SNEGSKA (reference sequence). There are 14 residues in the CDR3. V was trimmed by 0 bases and J by 1 base, leaving 10 bases between them. The CDR3 nucleotides read TGCAGTGCTAGAGACGCGGGCAGGTCCTACGAGCAGTACTTC. Protein sequence: CSARDAGRSYEQYF.

This clonotype was observed a few times. The V call is TRBV7-6, the J call TRBJ2-3; TRBD1 matches at 8 bases. J gave up 4 bases and V 5 bases, and 11 bases lay outside the gene matches. This CDR3 is 16 amino acids long. Germline lookup yields CDR1 SGHVS and CDR2 FNYEAQ. The CDR3 DNA reads TGTGCCAGCAGCCTTCGGACAGGGTATAATCCAGATACGCAGTATTTT. Encoded protein: CASSLRTGYNPDTQYF.

This chain joins TRBV25-1 and TRBJ1-1; D might be TRBD1 (6 bases). Germline V gene data show CDR1 as MGHDK and CDR2 as SYGVNS. Trimming shortened V by 1 base and J by 8 bases, and 14 bases separated the two germline ends. This CDR3 spans 14 amino acids. The CDR3 loop is CASSEWGGGVEAFF. The CDR3 nucleotides read TGTGCCAGCAGTGAATGGGGCGGGGGCGTGGAAGCTTTCTTT.

The chain couples TRBV29-1 to TRBJ2-1, with 8 bases identical to TRBD1. CDR1 is SQVTM, CDR2 ANQGSEA, per germline. The CDR3 covers 14 residues. The ends lost 1 base at V and 5 bases at J; junction bases unmatched: 4. This chain's CDR3 is CSVEGTGWDNEQFF. CDR3 in DNA: TGCAGCGTTGAAGGGACAGGGTGGGACAATGAGCAGTTCTTC.

Of note for this clonotype: This clone may be a read error of a much larger clone one base away. This chain uses TRBV7-2 with TRBJ2-3; 8 nucleotides align to TRBD1. CDR1 and CDR2 from the germline V gene are SGHTA and FQGNSA. The CDR3 has 16 amino acids. The DNA for the CDR3 is TGTGTCAGCAGACAGGGAAATACAGGGGGTCAAGATACGCAGTATTTT. It yields the protein CVSRQGNTGGQDTQYF.

The count of this clonotype is one. The J gene is TRBJ1-6, the V gene TRBV3-1; D uncertain. The CDR3 has 19 residues. Germline V gene sequence: CDR1 LGHDT, CDR2 YNNKEL (reference sequence). Deletions cut 0 bases from V and 7 bases from J, with 22 bases between. Here the CDR3 DNA reads TGTGCCAGCAGCCAAGAGGTATTCCCGGACCCCTCGTCGAATTCACCCCTCCACTTT. Its translation is CASSQEVFPDPSSNSPLHF. Using reference TRBV3-1 and TRBJ1-6 for the parts outside the CDR3, the full variable domain is DTAVSQTPKYLVTQMGNDKSIKCEQNLGHDTMYWYKQDSKKFLKIMFSYNNKELIINETVPNRFSPKSPDKAHLNLHINSLELGDSAVYFCASSQEVFPDPSSNSPLHFGNGTRLTVT.

A few counts support this clonotype. The chain carries TRBV5-6 and TRBJ2-4; TRBD1 agrees at 11 bases. CDR1 is SGHDT and CDR2 is YYEEEE in the germline V gene. The ends lost 4 bases at V and 0 bases at J; junction bases unmatched: 9. CDR3 length equals 18 residues. The CDR3 loop reads CASSPRGQGGLAKNIQYF. In DNA form, the CDR3 reads TGTGCCAGCAGCCCTCGGGGACAGGGGGGCCTAGCCAAAAACATTCAGTACTTC. The full variable domain, completed using reference TRBV5-6 and TRBJ2-4, is DAGVTQSPTHLIKTRGQQVTLRCSPKSGHDTVSWYQQALGQGPQFIFQYYEEEERQRGNFPDRFSGHQFPNYSSELNVNALLLGDSALYLCASSPRGQGGLAKNIQYFGAGTRLSVL.

The V gene is TRBV5-6, the J gene TRBJ2-7; 10 bases are shared with TRBD1. CDR1 and CDR2 from the germline V gene are SGHDT and YYEEEE. V trimming: 4 bases; J trimming: 6 bases; junction bases outside the gene matches: 10. The CDR3 has 15 residues. CDR3 residues: CASSPPPGQGSEQYV. Here the CDR3 DNA reads TGTGCCAGCAGCCCGCCGCCGGGACAGGGGTCCGAGCAGTACGTC.

The chain recombines TRBV19 with TRBJ2-7, with 12 bases lining up with TRBD1. J gave up 5 bases and V 5 bases, and 7 bases lay outside the gene matches. CDR1 is LNHDA and CDR2 is SQIVND in the germline V gene (reference sequence). This CDR3 has 15 residues. In DNA, the CDR3 is TGTGCCAGTAGTGTCGGGACAGGGGGCTTTGACGAGCAGTACTTC. It is translated as CASSVGTGGFDEQYF.

The rearrangement uses TRBV3-1 and TRBJ2-1; D may be TRBD1 or TRBD2 (5 bases each). This CDR3 is 14 amino acids long. Looked up from germline, CDR1 is LGHDT and CDR2 is YNNKEL (reference sequence). Trimming left V 7 bases short and J 8 bases short, with 18 bases between. CDR3 residues: CASTPGTRYDEQFF. In DNA form, the CDR3 reads TGTGCCAGCACCCCAGGGACGAGATACGATGAGCAGTTCTTC.

There are a few counts of this clonotype. The rearrangement links TRBV29-1 to TRBJ1-1; D gene ambiguous. The CDR3 is 11 residues long. Germline loops: CDR1 SQVTM, CDR2 ANQGSEA. The ends were cut back, 1 base at V and 8 bases at J, with 8 bases in the middle. The CDR3 here is CSVEVASEAFF. The CDR3 nucleotides are TGCAGCGTTGAAGTCGCCTCCGAAGCTTTCTTT.

This clonotype was counted between two and nine times. The J gene is TRBJ1-2, the V gene TRBV5-1, with 9 nucleotides matching TRBD1. Germline-derived CDR1 and CDR2 are SGHRS and YFSETQ. The CDR3 consists of 16 residues. Unmatched junction bases numbered 14, after V lost 3 bases and J lost 8 bases. For the CDR3, the DNA is TGCGCCAGCAGCTCCCCGCGAGACAGGGGGGCCGGAGGCTACACCTTC. Encoded protein: CASSSPRDRGAGGYTF.

This clonotype came up once. This chain uses TRBV5-1 with TRBJ2-7; 9 bases are shared with TRBD1. Germline V gene lookup returns CDR1 SGHRS and CDR2 YFSETQ. The V gene end was trimmed by 0 bases and the J gene end by 6 bases; junction bases not matched to a gene: 7. The CDR3 totals 15 residues. CDR3 loop: CASSLVGQGSAEQYV. The DNA for the CDR3 is TGCGCCAGCAGCTTGGTTGGACAGGGGTCGGCCGAGCAGTACGTC.

As regards this clonotype: At one end, the junction sequence differs from germline, possibly due to a read error. This chain uses TRBV7-6 with TRBJ2-3; a possible D gene is TRBD2 (6 bases). CDR1 is SGHVS and CDR2 is FNYEAQ in the germline V gene. This CDR3 has 15 residues. The CDR3 spells CVSTIRGLSTDTQYF. CDR3 sequence (DNA): TGTGTCAGCACCATTCGGGGACTTTCCACAGATACGCAGTATTTT.

Comments on this clonotype: At one boundary the junction diverges from the germline segment, which might be a read error. V and J are TRBV6-6 and TRBJ2-1; weak D call: TRBD2 (6 bases). The length of the CDR3 is 14 residues. The germline V gene encodes CDR1 MNHNY and CDR2 SVGAGI (reference sequence). The CDR3 DNA follows: TGTGTCAGCAGTTATCGGGGGTACTCCAATGAGCAGTTCTTC. This gives the protein CVSSYRGYSNEQFF.

This clonotype showed up just a few times. This chain connects TRBV6-2 or TRBV6-3 to TRBJ2-1; TRBD2 matches at 12 bases. CDR1 is MNHEY, CDR2 SVGEGT, per germline. The J segment lost 5 bases and the V segment lost 7 bases, leaving 15 bases of the junction unmatched. The CDR3 has 18 residues. The CDR3 sequence is CASTVFLAGGKIDNEQFF. Here the CDR3 DNA reads TGTGCCAGCACCGTATTCCTAGCGGGGGGGAAAATCGACAATGAGCAGTTCTTC.

The chain is built from TRBV7-2 and TRBJ2-3; TRBD2 agrees at 8 bases. Germline CDR1 SGHTA, CDR2 FQGNSA. The CDR3 spans 17 residues. J lost 6 bases, V lost 5 bases, and 16 bases had no gene match. CDR3 protein: CASSPSLLAGGFDTQYF. The CDR3 DNA reads TGTGCCAGCAGCCCATCCTTACTTGCGGGGGGATTTGATACGCAGTATTTT.

The chain joins TRBV12-3 or TRBV12-4 to TRBJ2-1; 13 bases are a match to TRBD2. With V trimmed by 6 bases and J by 4 bases, 9 bases remained unmatched. The CDR3 runs 17 residues. CDR3 residues: CASRPGTSGDLYNEQFF. The DNA for the CDR3 is TGTGCCAGCAGACCCGGGACTAGCGGGGACCTATACAATGAGCAGTTCTTC.